This T cell receptor (beta chain) was found in a study of T cell responses to AZD1222 COVID-19 vaccine. Study-wide points: Among vaccine-associated CD4 TCRs, coverage spanned spike, with dominance at 160-218 and 743-854. Scientists sampled the repertoires only once the peak T cell response had passed. Reports say nearly half of spike-specific TCRs go after unmutated variant regions. Following two doses of AZD1222, Spike-specific TCR breadth and depth rose.

About this clone: Its specificity is unknown.

CDR3 length: 14 residues. J lost 4 bases, V lost 3 bases, and 3 bases had no gene match. Germline V lookup: CDR1 SGHTA, CDR2 FQGTGA. TCRdb's copy holds only in-frame clones and misses some; the assay was immunoSEQ multiplex PCR. The sample yields 250,000 to 300,000 clones, approximately 94% seen once. This clonotype was sampled from an adult who received the AZD1222 COVID-19 vaccine. V usage is TRBV7-3 and J usage is TRBJ2-1; 7 bases match TRBD2. The sample was peripheral blood, taken 28 days after the second AZD1222 dose. This CDR3 is CASSLASGYNEQFF. Here the CDR3 DNA reads TGTGCCAGCAGCTTGGCTAGCGGTTACAATGAGCAGTTCTTC.